Below, 27 T cell receptor beta chains from the same sample are listed, as sequenced in a study of technical replicates of blood from a few donors. Using immunoSEQ multiplex PCR, the repertoire was profiled, and TCRdb retains in-frame clones only, with some absent. The sample has roughly 80,000 clones, about 96% seen once; the top ten hold 0.2%. Sequenced input: T cells isolated from PBMCs. All receptors come from a human donor in good health.

The rearrangement links TRBV9 to TRBJ1-6; 10 nucleotides agree with TRBD1. V trimming: 3 bases; J trimming: 9 bases; junction bases outside the gene matches: 6. Germline V gene lookup returns CDR1 SGDLS and CDR2 YYNGEE. This CDR3 is 15 amino acids long. The CDR3 DNA reads as TGTGCCAGCAGCGGTGACGGACAGGGGGGTTCACCCCTCCACTTT. It encodes CASSGDGQGGSPLHF.

V usage is TRBV28 and J usage is TRBJ2-1; D is possibly TRBD2 (6 bases). Trimming took 2 bases from V and 15 from J, leaving 14 bases between them. The CDR3 totals 12 residues. Per the germline V gene, CDR1 is MDHEN and CDR2 is SYDVKM. The DNA for the CDR3 is TGTGCCAGCAGTTTAGGGTGGGGGGATGGGTTCTTC. It codes for CASSLGWGDGFF.

V and J are TRBV10-2 and TRBJ2-3, with 11 bases lining up with TRBD2. The CDR3 runs to 15 residues. The V segment lost 6 bases and the J segment 3 bases; nucleotides outside the gene matches: 5. Germline lookup yields CDR1 WSHSY and CDR2 SAAADI. The CDR3 here is CASSLSGGATDTQYF. CDR3 DNA sequence: TGCGCCAGCAGCCTTAGCGGGGGGGCAACAGATACGCAGTATTTT.

The rearrangement uses TRBV9 and TRBJ2-1, with TRBD2 matching over 13 bases. The CDR3 is 15 residues long. In germline, CDR1 is SGDLS, CDR2 YYNGEE. The J segment lost 9 bases and the V segment lost 4 bases, leaving 7 bases of the junction unmatched. CDR3 in amino acids: CASSLGLAGYGEQFF. CDR3 nucleotide sequence: TGTGCCAGCAGCCTGGGACTAGCGGGATACGGTGAGCAGTTCTTC.

This clone was found a few times. V gene TRBV7-2 combines with J gene TRBJ1-1; D is uncertain. The V end lost 5 bases, the J end lost 3 bases, and 7 bases lay between the germline ends. Germline V gives CDR1 SGHTA, CDR2 FQGNSA. The CDR3 runs 12 residues. The CDR3 here is CASSPSDTEAFF. In DNA form, the CDR3 reads TGTGCCAGCAGCCCGTCAGACACTGAAGCTTTCTTT.

This chain links TRBV7-6 with TRBJ2-6; TRBD2 agrees at 11 bases. The CDR3 runs 19 residues. CDR1 and CDR2 from the germline V gene are SGHVS and FNYEAQ. The V gene end was trimmed by 5 bases and the J gene end by 1 base; junction bases not matched to a gene: 10. The CDR3 region is CASSRLAGGRLSGANVLTF. For the CDR3, the DNA is TGTGCCAGCAGCCGTCTAGCGGGAGGACGGCTTTCTGGGGCCAACGTCCTGACTTTC.

This chain connects TRBV9 to TRBJ1-1; D call uncertain. Germline V lookup: CDR1 SGDLS, CDR2 YYNGEE. Trimming shortened V by 0 bases and J by 0 bases, and 6 bases separated the two germline ends. The length of the CDR3 is 14 residues. The CDR3 here is CASSVDMVNTEAFF. CDR3 bases: TGTGCCAGCAGCGTAGACATGGTGAACACTGAAGCTTTCTTT. Complete variable domain (other parts from reference TRBV9 and TRBJ1-1): DSGVTQTPKHLITATGQRVTLRCSPRSGDLSVYWYQQSLDQGLQFLIQYYNGEERAKGNILERFSAQQFPDLHSELNLSSLELGDSALYFCASSVDMVNTEAFFGQGTRLTVV.

The chain carries TRBV2 and TRBJ2-5; D perhaps matches TRBD1 (5 bases). V was shortened by 2 bases and J by 5 bases, with 15 bases between the two germline ends. Germline CDR1 and CDR2: SNHLY and FYNNEI. The CDR3 covers 15 residues. CDR3 region: CASSERQTRPETQYF. The CDR3 DNA reads TGTGCCAGCAGTGAAAGACAGACTCGTCCGGAGACCCAGTACTTC.

The chain couples TRBV6-1 to TRBJ1-6; 10 bases agree with TRBD1. Trimming took 11 bases from V and 7 from J; bases not matched to a gene: 8. Germline V gene lookup returns CDR1 MNHNS and CDR2 SASEGT. This CDR3 is 14 amino acids long. The CDR3 nucleotides read TGTGCCCGCGGGACAGGGGCTTCCAATTCACCCCTCCACTTT. Amino acids: CARGTGASNSPLHF.

This chain connects TRBV29-1 to TRBJ1-2; no reliable D call. The CDR3 totals 12 residues. V lost 3 bases, J lost 4 bases, and 9 bases lay in between. Per germline, CDR1 SQVTM and CDR2 ANQGSEA. The CDR3: CSVDGQTYGYTF. CDR3 coding DNA: TGCAGCGTTGATGGGCAGACCTATGGCTACACCTTC.

V and J are TRBV7-8 and TRBJ1-5, with D possibly TRBD1 on 5 matching bases. Germline V gene data show CDR1 as SGHVS and CDR2 as FQNEAQ. V was trimmed by 1 base and J by 3 bases, leaving 10 bases between them. The CDR3 has 15 amino acids. CDR3 sequence (DNA): TGTGCCAGCAGCTTAGGACAGTCAATCAATCAGCCCCAGCATTTT. Residues: CASSLGQSINQPQHF.

The V gene is TRBV5-1, the J gene TRBJ2-1; D is ambiguous. Germline CDR1 and CDR2: SGHRS and YFSETQ. V dropped 0 bases and J dropped 6 bases, with 13 bases sitting between them. CDR3 size: 15 residues. CDR3 sequence reads: CASSLDVGSLNEQFF. Written as DNA, the CDR3 is TGCGCCAGCAGCTTGGACGTGGGCTCACTCAATGAGCAGTTCTTC.

This chain connects TRBV7-9 to TRBJ1-5, with 10 nucleotides matching TRBD1. The length of the CDR3 is 15 residues. CDR1 is SEHNR, CDR2 FQNEAQ, per germline (reference sequence). V shed 4 bases and J 7 bases; nucleotides not matched to a gene: 7. As DNA, the CDR3 is TGTGCCAGCAGCTCTACGACAGGGGGCGGACAGCCCCAGCATTTT. This translates into CASSSTTGGGQPQHF.

The chain carries TRBV19 and TRBJ1-5; 9 bases are a match to TRBD1. Per germline, CDR1 LNHDA and CDR2 SQIVND (reference sequence). V lost 1 base, J lost 2 bases, and 15 bases stayed unmatched. The CDR3 spans 20 residues. CDR3 in DNA: TGTGCCAGTAGTATAGGGCCGGGACAGGGCAGTCTGTTGGGCAATCAGCCCCAGCATTTT. This gives the protein CASSIGPGQGSLLGNQPQHF.

The chain combines TRBV11-2 with TRBJ2-7; possibly TRBD1 for D (6 bases). Germline CDR1 is SGHAT and CDR2 is FQNNGV. CDR3 length: 15 residues. V lost 5 bases to trimming and J lost 2 bases, with 16 bases between them. This CDR3 reads CASSEVQGFPYEQYF. CDR3 nucleotide sequence: TGTGCCAGCAGCGAAGTACAGGGATTTCCCTACGAGCAGTACTTC.

The chain joins TRBV6-1 to TRBJ2-7; D possibly corresponds to TRBD2 (5 bases). The CDR3 spans 16 residues. Germline CDR1 and CDR2: MNHNS and SASEGT. The V and J ends lost 4 bases and 0 bases respectively, with 16 bases between them. CDR3 in DNA: TGTGCCAGCAGTGGCAACGGAGCGGTGGACTCCTACGAGCAGTACTTC. Translation: CASSGNGAVDSYEQYF.

This rearrangement joins TRBV7-2 to TRBJ1-1; tentative D call: TRBD1 (5 bases). V dropped 6 bases and J dropped 11 bases, with 19 bases sitting between them. Germline-derived CDR1 and CDR2 are SGHTA and FQGNSA. There are 13 residues in the CDR3. CDR3 coding DNA: TGTGCCAGCAGTCCCCGTGCGGGGCAGGTTGCTTTCTTT. This gives the protein CASSPRAGQVAFF.

The chain is built from TRBV6-5 and TRBJ1-5, with D maybe TRBD1 (6 bases). Deletions cut 1 base from V and 5 bases from J, with 12 bases between. This CDR3 comprises 15 residues. Germline CDR1 and CDR2: MNHEY and SVGAGI. The DNA of the CDR3 is TGTGCCAGCAGTTACTTGGGGGGGGCCGATCAGCCCCAGCATTTT. It translates to CASSYLGGADQPQHF.

The gene calls are TRBV4-2 and TRBJ2-1; TRBD2 agrees at 12 bases. Germline V gene data show CDR1 as LGHNA and CDR2 as YNFKEQ. The V segment lost 8 bases and the J segment 7 bases; nucleotides outside the gene matches: 9. CDR3 length equals 15 residues. In nucleotides, the CDR3 is TGTGCCAGCGGCATGCTAGCGGGAGGGCCGAATGAGCAGTTCTTC. Its translation is CASGMLAGGPNEQFF.

This chain links TRBV5-1 with TRBJ1-1, with 7 positions matching TRBD1. CDR3 length equals 15 residues. The V and J ends lost 3 bases and 6 bases, in that order; junction bases with no gene match: 11. Germline V CDR1 and CDR2: SGHRS, YFSETQ. The CDR3 nucleotides read TGCGCCAGCAGCTCGGGCCTGGGACAGCAGCCTGAAGCTTTCTTT. Amino acid sequence: CASSSGLGQQPEAFF.

This chain joins TRBV5-5 and TRBJ1-1, with a tentative D call TRBD1 (6 bases). The V gene's germline CDR1 is SGHKS and CDR2 YYEKEE (reference sequence). V lost 2 bases, J lost 3 bases, and 8 bases lay in between. The CDR3 runs to 13 residues. In nucleotides, the CDR3 is TGTGCCAGCAGCTTAAACAGGGACACTGAAGCTTTCTTT. Protein product: CASSLNRDTEAFF.

The J gene is TRBJ1-5, the V gene TRBV28; D may be TRBD1 (6 bases). This CDR3 region has 18 residues. Trimming shortened V by 1 base and J by 4 bases, and 20 bases separated the two germline ends. CDR1 is MDHEN and CDR2 is SYDVKM in the germline V gene. The CDR3 sequence is CASSLFPLLGQNNQPQHF. The CDR3, as DNA: TGTGCCAGCAGTTTATTTCCCCTCCTTGGACAGAATAATCAGCCCCAGCATTTT.

The V and J genes are TRBV7-3 and TRBJ1-1; 8 nucleotides match TRBD1. The germline V gene encodes CDR1 SGHTA and CDR2 FQGTGA. Trimming took 4 bases from V and 5 from J; bases not matched to a gene: 12. CDR3 length: 16 amino acids. The CDR3 sequence is CASSSKGDRGGTEAFF. CDR3 nucleotides: TGTGCCAGCAGCTCAAAGGGCGACAGGGGAGGGACTGAAGCTTTCTTT.

The rearrangement uses TRBV6-5 and TRBJ1-1, with TRBD1 identical over 7 bases. The CDR3 has 14 residues. After removal of 4 bases from V and 3 bases from J, the junction contained 5 bases not matched to a gene. Germline assignment: CDR1 MNHEY and CDR2 SVGAGI. The CDR3 region is CASSLDRIYTEAFF. The CDR3, as DNA: TGTGCCAGCAGTTTGGACAGGATCTACACTGAAGCTTTCTTT.

V and J are TRBV5-8 and TRBJ1-1; D possibly corresponds to TRBD1 (5 bases). Germline CDR1 and CDR2: SGHTS and YDEGEE. This CDR3 spans 12 amino acids. Trimming took 4 bases from V and 6 from J, leaving 10 bases between them. CDR3 sequence (DNA): TGTGCCAGCAGCCGACGACAGCCTGAAGCTTTCTTT. The encoded protein is CASSRRQPEAFF.

This chain connects TRBV4-1 to TRBJ1-3; D unclear. The germline V and J ends were trimmed by 6 bases and 2 bases, with 8 bases remaining between them. CDR1 and CDR2 (germline): MGHRA, YSYEKL. The CDR3 loop spans 13 amino acids. The CDR3 is CASSLYPGNTIYF. The CDR3 nucleotides read TGCGCCAGCAGTCTCTACCCTGGAAACACCATATATTTT.

J is TRBJ2-7 and V is TRBV19; 9 bases line up with TRBD2. Germline loops: CDR1 LNHDA, CDR2 SQIVND (reference sequence). This CDR3 region has 13 residues. V lost 6 bases and J lost 5; bases outside the gene matches: 5. Here the CDR3 DNA reads TGTGCCAGTAGGGCGGGAGGGCCCCACGAGCAGTACTTC. It codes for CASRAGGPHEQYF.